These T cell receptor beta chains were read from a single sample in a study of cytomegalovirus exposure and HLA in healthy donors. Produced via immunoSEQ multiplex PCR; TCRdb's table is partial and in-frame only. In the table there are about 160,000 clones, about three quarters of which are singletons. The sample was PBMCs. The receptors stem from a woman younger than 45 in good health and CMV-seronegative. Each CDR3 is given with its conserved first and last residue. A D gene is named only where the DNA matches it firmly. Some rows mark clone size as missing; the rest say once, few, many or name a class of expanded clone.

D gene: TRBD1; J gene: TRBJ2-3; V gene: TRBV6-6; clone size: -; CDR3 protein: CASRTRPGQGRDTQYF; CDR3 DNA: TGTGCCAGCAGAACCCGGCCGGGACAGGGCCGCGATACGCAGTATTTT
D gene: TRBD1; J gene: TRBJ1-3; V gene: TRBV29-1; clone size: -; CDR3 protein: CSVGQGAGNTIYF; CDR3 DNA: TGCAGCGTCGGACAGGGGGCAGGAAACACCATATATTTT
D gene: -; J gene: TRBJ2-7; V gene: TRBV5-1; clone size: -; CDR3 protein: CASSRSGIQNEQYF; CDR3 DNA: TGCGCCAGCAGCCGGTCGGGAATTCAGAACGAGCAGTACTTC
D gene: TRBD1; J gene: TRBJ2-7; V gene: TRBV5-1; clone size: once; CDR3 protein: CASSLEDRVNEQYF; CDR3 DNA: TGCGCCAGCAGCTTGGAAGACAGGGTCAACGAGCAGTACTTC
D gene: TRBD1; J gene: TRBJ2-1; V gene: TRBV27; clone size: few; CDR3 protein: CASSFQGAFNEQFF; CDR3 DNA: TGTGCCAGCAGTTTCCAGGGGGCGTTTAATGAGCAGTTCTTC
D gene: -; J gene: TRBJ1-2; V gene: TRBV25-1; clone size: -; CDR3 protein: CASSESPEYGYTF; CDR3 DNA: TGTGCCAGCAGTGAATCCCCCGAGTATGGCTACACCTTC
D gene: TRBD2; J gene: TRBJ2-5; V gene: TRBV28; clone size: -; CDR3 protein: CASSRLAETQYF; CDR3 DNA: TGTGCCAGCAGTCGACTAGCAGAGACCCAGTACTTC
D gene: -; J gene: TRBJ1-2; V gene: TRBV19; clone size: once; CDR3 protein: CASSISWQVYGYTF; CDR3 DNA: TGTGCCAGTAGTATTAGTTGGCAGGTCTATGGCTACACCTTC
D gene: -; J gene: TRBJ2-1; V gene: TRBV5-1; clone size: few; CDR3 protein: CASRADSYNEQFF; CDR3 DNA: TGCGCCAGCAGGGCTGACTCCTACAATGAGCAGTTCTTC
D gene: -; J gene: TRBJ1-3; V gene: TRBV6-6; clone size: once; CDR3 protein: CASIKELRAGQNTIYF; CDR3 DNA: TGTGCCAGCATCAAGGAACTCAGGGCAGGGCAAAACACCATATATTTT
D gene: -; J gene: TRBJ1-2; V gene: TRBV18; clone size: -; CDR3 protein: CASSGQSTNYGYTF; CDR3 DNA: TGTGCCAGCTCAGGACAGTCGACTAACTATGGCTACACCTTC
D gene: -; J gene: TRBJ2-7; V gene: TRBV6-1; clone size: -; CDR3 protein: CASSDDSLYEQYF; CDR3 DNA: TGTGCCAGCAGTGATGACAGTCTCTACGAGCAGTACTTC
D gene: -; J gene: TRBJ2-1; V gene: TRBV18; clone size: -; CDR3 protein: CASSPGREAFYNEQFF; CDR3 DNA: TGTGCCAGCTCACCAGGTAGAGAAGCCTTTTACAATGAGCAGTTCTTC
D gene: TRBD2; J gene: TRBJ2-1; V gene: TRBV15; clone size: -; CDR3 protein: CATRGLADEQFF; CDR3 DNA: TGTGCCACGAGGGGACTAGCCGACGAGCAGTTCTTC
D gene: TRBD2; J gene: TRBJ2-7; V gene: TRBV7-2; clone size: few; CDR3 protein: CASSLEGGASGGYEQYF; CDR3 DNA: TGTGCCAGCAGCTTAGAGGGTGGGGCTAGCGGGGGCTACGAGCAGTACTTC
D gene: TRBD1; J gene: TRBJ1-1; V gene: TRBV10-3; clone size: -; CDR3 protein: CAIRIRQGNTEAFF; CDR3 DNA: TGTGCCATCAGGATAAGACAGGGAAACACTGAAGCTTTCTTT
D gene: TRBD2; J gene: TRBJ2-3; V gene: TRBV2; clone size: -; CDR3 protein: CASSGRGARSDTQYF; CDR3 DNA: TGTGCCAGCAGCGGGAGGGGGGCCAGGTCAGATACGCAGTATTTT
D gene: TRBD2; J gene: TRBJ2-7; V gene: TRBV6-1; clone size: -; CDR3 protein: CASSPQRGAPYEQYF; CDR3 DNA: TGTGCCAGCAGTCCGCAGCGGGGGGCCCCCTACGAGCAGTACTTC
D gene: -; J gene: TRBJ2-1; V gene: TRBV10-3; clone size: -; CDR3 protein: CAISASLQGGNEQFF; CDR3 DNA: TGTGCCATCAGTGCGTCGCTCCAGGGGGGCAATGAGCAGTTCTTC
D gene: -; J gene: TRBJ2-7; V gene: TRBV7-2; clone size: -; CDR3 protein: CASRSAAGVSYEQYF; CDR3 DNA: TGTGCCAGCCGCTCCGCGGCGGGTGTCTCCTACGAGCAGTACTTC
D gene: -; J gene: TRBJ1-2; V gene: TRBV6-1; clone size: -; CDR3 protein: CASSDQRGSYGYTF; CDR3 DNA: TGTGCCAGCAGTGACCAGCGGGGTTCCTATGGCTACACCTTC
D gene: -; J gene: TRBJ1-2; V gene: TRBV10-3; clone size: -; CDR3 protein: CAISGLGAEGYTF; CDR3 DNA: TGTGCCATCAGTGGTCTGGGGGCAGAGGGCTACACCTTC
D gene: TRBD1; J gene: TRBJ2-3; V gene: TRBV19; clone size: -; CDR3 protein: CASSIAGQSTDTQYF; CDR3 DNA: TGTGCCAGTAGTATAGCGGGACAGAGCACAGATACGCAGTATTTT
D gene: TRBD1; J gene: TRBJ2-5; V gene: TRBV5-1; clone size: -; CDR3 protein: CASSYGTGANQETQYF; CDR3 DNA: TGCGCCAGCAGCTATGGGACAGGGGCAAATCAAGAGACCCAGTACTTC
D gene: -; J gene: TRBJ1-2; V gene: TRBV5-1; clone size: -; CDR3 protein: CASSKGQTNYGYTF; CDR3 DNA: TGCGCCAGCAGTAAAGGACAGACTAACTATGGCTACACCTTC
D gene: TRBD1; J gene: TRBJ1-1; V gene: TRBV5-4; clone size: -; CDR3 protein: CASSLGGNRGRITEAFF; CDR3 DNA: TGTGCCAGCAGCTTGGGGGGAAACAGGGGGCGGATAACTGAAGCTTTCTTT
D gene: TRBD1; J gene: TRBJ2-7; V gene: TRBV5-1; clone size: -; CDR3 protein: CASSLLVGQGDRYEQYF; CDR3 DNA: TGCGCCAGCAGCCTCTTGGTGGGACAGGGGGATAGGTACGAGCAGTACTTC
D gene: TRBD1; J gene: TRBJ1-1; V gene: TRBV6-1; clone size: -; CDR3 protein: CASSGGDSLNTEAFF; CDR3 DNA: TGTGCCAGCAGTGGGGGGGACAGCTTGAACACTGAAGCTTTCTTT
D gene: TRBD1; J gene: TRBJ1-2; V gene: TRBV6-1; clone size: -; CDR3 protein: CASSNRGSNGYTF; CDR3 DNA: TGTGCCAGCAGTAACAGGGGATCGAATGGCTACACCTTC
D gene: TRBD1; J gene: TRBJ1-2; V gene: TRBV15; clone size: -; CDR3 protein: CATSRGAGGAGYGYTF; CDR3 DNA: TGTGCCACCAGCAGAGGGGCAGGGGGCGCGGGCTATGGCTACACCTTC
D gene: TRBD2; J gene: TRBJ2-5; V gene: TRBV7-6; clone size: -; CDR3 protein: CASSLAGGIETQYF; CDR3 DNA: TGTGCCAGCAGCTTAGCGGGGGGGATCGAGACCCAGTACTTC